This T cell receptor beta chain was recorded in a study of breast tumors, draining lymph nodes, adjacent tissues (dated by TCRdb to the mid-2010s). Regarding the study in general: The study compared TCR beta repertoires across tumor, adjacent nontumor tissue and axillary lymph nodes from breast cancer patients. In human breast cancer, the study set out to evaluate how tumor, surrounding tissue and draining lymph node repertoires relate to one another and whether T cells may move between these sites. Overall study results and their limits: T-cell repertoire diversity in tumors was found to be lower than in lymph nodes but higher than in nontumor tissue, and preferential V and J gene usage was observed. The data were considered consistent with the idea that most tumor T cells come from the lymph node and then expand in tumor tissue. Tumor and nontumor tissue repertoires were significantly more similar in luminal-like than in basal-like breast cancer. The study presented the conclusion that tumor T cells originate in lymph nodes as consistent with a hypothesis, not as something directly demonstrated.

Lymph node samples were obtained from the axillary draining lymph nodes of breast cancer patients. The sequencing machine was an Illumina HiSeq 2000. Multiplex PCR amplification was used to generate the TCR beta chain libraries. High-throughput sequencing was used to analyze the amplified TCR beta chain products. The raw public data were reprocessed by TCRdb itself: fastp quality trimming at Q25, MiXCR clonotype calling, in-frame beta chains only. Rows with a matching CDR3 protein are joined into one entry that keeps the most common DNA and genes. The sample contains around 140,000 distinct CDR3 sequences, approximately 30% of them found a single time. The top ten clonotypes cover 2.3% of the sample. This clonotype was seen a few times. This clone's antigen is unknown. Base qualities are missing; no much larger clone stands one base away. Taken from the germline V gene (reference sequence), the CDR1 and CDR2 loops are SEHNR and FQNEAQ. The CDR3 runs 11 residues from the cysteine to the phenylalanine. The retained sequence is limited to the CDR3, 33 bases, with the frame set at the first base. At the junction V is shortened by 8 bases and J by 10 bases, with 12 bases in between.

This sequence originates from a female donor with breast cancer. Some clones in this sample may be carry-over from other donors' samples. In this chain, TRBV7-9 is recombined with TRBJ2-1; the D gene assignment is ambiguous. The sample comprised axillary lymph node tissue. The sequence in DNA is TGTGCCAGCTCCCCCAGCGACGAGCAGTTCTTC. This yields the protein CASSPSDEQFF.